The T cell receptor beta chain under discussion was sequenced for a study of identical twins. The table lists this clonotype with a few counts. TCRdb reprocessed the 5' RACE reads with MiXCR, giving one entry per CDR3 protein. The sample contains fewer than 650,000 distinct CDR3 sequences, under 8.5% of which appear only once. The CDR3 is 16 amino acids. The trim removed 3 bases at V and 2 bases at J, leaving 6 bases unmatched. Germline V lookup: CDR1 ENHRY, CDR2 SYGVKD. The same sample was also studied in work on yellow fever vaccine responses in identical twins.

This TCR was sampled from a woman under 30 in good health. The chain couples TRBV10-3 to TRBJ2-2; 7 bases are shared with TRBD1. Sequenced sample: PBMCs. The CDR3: CAISDDRAANTGELFF. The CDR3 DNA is TGTGCCATCAGTGACGACAGGGCTGCTAACACCGGGGAGCTGTTTTTT.